The 8 T cell receptor beta chains reported below all come from one sample, sequenced in a study of vaccination and CD4 T cells after COVID-19. Scientists ran DNA taken from cultured CD4+ T cells through the Oncomine TCR Beta short-read assay for sequencing. TCRdb reprocessed the PCR reads with MiXCR, giving one entry per CDR3 protein. The sample yields about 23,000 distinct CDR3 sequences, roughly 68% seen once. These receptors' targets are unknown. The treatment here: approximately 9-day PBMC culture with coronavirus spike peptide pools or control peptides (ViraFEST assay). Sample: CD4+ T cells from blood, cultured in vitro, taken after SARS-CoV-2 vaccination. These receptor sequences come from a human donor who received a COVID-19 vaccine.

This clonotype was detected only a few times. The chain combines TRBV20-1 with TRBJ2-2, with 7 positions matching TRBD1. The CDR3 contains 15 residues. V dropped 5 bases and J dropped 4; count of bases not matched to a gene: 10. Germline CDR1 DFQATT, CDR2 SNEGSKA (reference sequence). CDR3 DNA sequence: TGCAGTGCTCCCCAGACAGGGTGGGGCACCGGGGAGCTGTTTTTT. This encodes CSAPQTGWGTGELFF.

Only a few counts were recorded for this clonotype. The chain recombines TRBV11-3 with TRBJ2-3, with a weak D call TRBD2 (6 bases). The CDR3 contains 16 residues. Germline CDR1 and CDR2: SGHNT and YENEEA. The germline V and J ends were trimmed by 2 bases and 1 base, with 13 bases remaining between them. The CDR3 DNA sequence: TGTGCCAGCAGCTTATCCCAGCCGGGGGGCACAGATACGCAGTATTTT. It codes for CASSLSQPGGTDTQYF.

V and J are TRBV2 and TRBJ2-3; no clear D gene. CDR1 is SNHLY, CDR2 FYNNEI, per germline. This CDR3 region has 13 residues. With 4 bases removed from V and 1 base from J, the gap between germline ends came to 6 bases. The CDR3 sequence: CASSARGTDTQYF. In nucleotides, the CDR3 is TGTGCCAGCAGTGCCCGGGGCACAGATACGCAGTATTTT.

This clonotype was seen once. V usage is TRBV24-1 and J usage is TRBJ1-2; D might be TRBD1 (5 bases). This CDR3 comprises 14 residues. CDR1 is KGHDR and CDR2 is SFDVKD in the germline V gene. V was shortened by 0 bases and J by 3 bases, with 7 bases between the two germline ends. The CDR3 region is CATSDLGGDYGYTF. CDR3 DNA: TGTGCCACCAGTGATTTGGGGGGGGACTATGGCTACACCTTC.

Only a few counts were recorded for this clonotype. The CDR3 nucleotides are TGCGCCAGCAGCCGTAGCTGGGGGGGAATAGATACGCAGTATTTT. Translating gives CASSRSWGGIDTQYF. The chain recombines TRBV4-1 with TRBJ2-3, with 7 nucleotides matching TRBD2. Germline assignment: CDR1 MGHRA and CDR2 YSYEKL. The V segment lost 4 bases and the J segment 5 bases; nucleotides outside the gene matches: 9. The CDR3 has 15 amino acids.

The rearrangement joins TRBV19 to TRBJ1-5; D gene uncertain. The germline V and J ends were trimmed by 7 bases and 5 bases, with 12 bases remaining between them. Germline V gene data show CDR1 as LNHDA and CDR2 as SQIVND (reference sequence). This CDR3 is 13 amino acids long. CDR3 amino acids: CASTTNRDQPQHF. For the CDR3, the DNA is TGTGCCAGTACCACCAACCGGGATCAGCCCCAGCATTTT.

V is TRBV2 and J is TRBJ1-5; 7 bases line up with TRBD1. The CDR3 covers 17 residues. Per the germline V gene, CDR1 is SNHLY and CDR2 is FYNNEI. With 6 bases clipped from V and 8 bases from J, the junction kept 19 bases outside the gene matches. CDR3 bases: TGTGCCAGCAGAGGGGACAGTTTGGGGGTTCTAACGAAGCCCCAGCATTTT. It specifies CASRGDSLGVLTKPQHF.

The chain combines TRBV30 with TRBJ1-5; D perhaps matches TRBD1 (6 bases). The length of the CDR3 is 13 residues. With 4 bases removed from V and 4 bases from J, the gap between germline ends came to 11 bases. CDR1 and CDR2 from the germline V gene are GTSNPN and SVGIG (reference sequence). The CDR3 here is CAWTDSSNQPQHF. For the CDR3, the DNA is TGTGCCTGGACGGACAGCTCGAATCAGCCCCAGCATTTT.